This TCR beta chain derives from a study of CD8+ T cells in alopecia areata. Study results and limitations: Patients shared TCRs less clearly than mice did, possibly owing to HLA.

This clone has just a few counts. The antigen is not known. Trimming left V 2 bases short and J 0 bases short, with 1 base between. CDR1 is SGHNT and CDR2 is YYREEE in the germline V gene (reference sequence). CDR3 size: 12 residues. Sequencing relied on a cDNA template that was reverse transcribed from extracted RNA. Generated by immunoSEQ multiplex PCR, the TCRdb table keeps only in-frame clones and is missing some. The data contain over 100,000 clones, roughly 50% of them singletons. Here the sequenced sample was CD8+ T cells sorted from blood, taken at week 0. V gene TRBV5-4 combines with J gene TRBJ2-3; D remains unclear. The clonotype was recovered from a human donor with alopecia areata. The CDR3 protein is CASSFSTDTQYF. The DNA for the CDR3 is TGTGCCAGCAGCTTCAGCACAGATACGCAGTATTTT.